This T cell receptor (beta chain) is drawn from a study of control samples from healthy donors and cancer patients. J gave up 4 bases and V 4 bases, and 7 bases lay outside the gene matches. The CDR3 length is 16 residues. CDR1 is MNHEY and CDR2 is SVGAGI in the germline V gene. TCRdb's table, derived via immunoSEQ multiplex PCR, lists solely in-frame clones and lacks some. The sample includes around 80,000 clones, around 87% of them seen just once. The chain recombines TRBV6-5 with TRBJ2-2; 9 bases agree with TRBD1. The material sequenced was blood. This TCR came from a man in his fifties in good health. The DNA for the CDR3 is TGTGCCAGCAGTTTGGACCCGGGACAGGGCACCGGGGAGCTGTTTTTT. It encodes CASSLDPGQGTGELFF.